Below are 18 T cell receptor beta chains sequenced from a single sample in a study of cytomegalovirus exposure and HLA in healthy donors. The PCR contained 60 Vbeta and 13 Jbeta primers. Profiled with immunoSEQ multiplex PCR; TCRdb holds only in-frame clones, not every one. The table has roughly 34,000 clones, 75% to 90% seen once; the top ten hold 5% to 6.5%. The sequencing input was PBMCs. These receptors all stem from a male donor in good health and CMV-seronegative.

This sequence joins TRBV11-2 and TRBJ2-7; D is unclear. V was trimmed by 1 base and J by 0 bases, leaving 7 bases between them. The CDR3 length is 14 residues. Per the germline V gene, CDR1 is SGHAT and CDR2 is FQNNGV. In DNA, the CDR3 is TGTGCCAGCAGCTTAGGTCCGGTCTCCTACGAGCAGTACTTC. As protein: CASSLGPVSYEQYF. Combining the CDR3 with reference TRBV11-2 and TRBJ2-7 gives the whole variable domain EAGVAQSPRYKIIEKRQSVAFWCNPISGHATLYWYQQILGQGPKLLIQFQNNGVVDDSQLPKDRFSAERLKGVDSTLKIQPAKLEDSAVYLCASSLGPVSYEQYFGPGTRLTVT.

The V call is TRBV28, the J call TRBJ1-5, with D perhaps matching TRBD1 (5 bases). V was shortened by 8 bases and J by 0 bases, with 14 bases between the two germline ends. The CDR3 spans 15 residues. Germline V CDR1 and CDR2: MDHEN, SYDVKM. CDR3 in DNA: TGTGCCAGCGACGGCCCGACAGTTAGCAATCAGCCCCAGCATTTT. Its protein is CASDGPTVSNQPQHF.

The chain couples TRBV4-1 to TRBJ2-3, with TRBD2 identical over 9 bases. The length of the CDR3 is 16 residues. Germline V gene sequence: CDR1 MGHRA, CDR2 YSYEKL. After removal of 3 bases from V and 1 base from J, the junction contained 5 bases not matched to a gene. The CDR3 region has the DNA TGCGCCAGCAGCCACCTGCAGCGGGGGGGCACAGATACGCAGTATTTT. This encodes CASSHLQRGGTDTQYF.

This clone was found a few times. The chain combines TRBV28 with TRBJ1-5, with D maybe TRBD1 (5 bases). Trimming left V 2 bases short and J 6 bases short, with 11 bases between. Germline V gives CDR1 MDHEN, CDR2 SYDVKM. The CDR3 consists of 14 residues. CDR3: CASSLTTDGQPQHF. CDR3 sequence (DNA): TGTGCCAGCAGTTTAACGACAGACGGTCAGCCCCAGCATTTT.

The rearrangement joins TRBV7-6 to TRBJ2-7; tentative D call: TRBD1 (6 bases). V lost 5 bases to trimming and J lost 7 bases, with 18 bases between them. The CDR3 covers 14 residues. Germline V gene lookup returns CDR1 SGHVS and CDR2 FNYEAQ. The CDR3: CASSPSQAGEEQYF. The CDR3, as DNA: TGTGCCAGCAGCCCTTCCCAGGCAGGGGAGGAGCAGTACTTC.

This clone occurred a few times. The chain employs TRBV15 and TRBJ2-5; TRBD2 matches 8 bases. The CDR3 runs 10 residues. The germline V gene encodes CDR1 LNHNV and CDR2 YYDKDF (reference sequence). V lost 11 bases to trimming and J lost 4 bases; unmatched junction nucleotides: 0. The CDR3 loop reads CAREGETQYF. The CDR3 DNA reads TGTGCCCGGGAGGGAGAGACCCAGTACTTC.

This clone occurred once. The CDR3 sequence is CASSPPGDRYEQYF. The CDR3 DNA reads as TGTGCCAGCTCACCACCGGGGGACAGGTACGAGCAGTACTTC. The genes are TRBV18 and TRBJ2-7; 8 bases are shared with TRBD1. J lost 4 bases, V lost 0 bases, and 2 bases had no gene match. Germline V gives CDR1 KGHSH, CDR2 LQKENI. The CDR3 runs to 14 residues.

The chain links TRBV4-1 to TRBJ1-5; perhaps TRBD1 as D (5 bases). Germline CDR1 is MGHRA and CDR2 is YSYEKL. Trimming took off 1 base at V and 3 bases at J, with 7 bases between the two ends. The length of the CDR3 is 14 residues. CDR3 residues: CASSQGGLNQPQHF. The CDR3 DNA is TGCGCCAGCAGCCAAGGGGGCCTCAATCAGCCCCAGCATTTT.

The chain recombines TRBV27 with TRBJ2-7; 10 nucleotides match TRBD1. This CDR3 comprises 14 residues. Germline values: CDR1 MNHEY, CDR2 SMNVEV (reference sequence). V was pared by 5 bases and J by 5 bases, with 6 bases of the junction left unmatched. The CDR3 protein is CASSVGTGDHEQYF. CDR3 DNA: TGTGCCAGCAGTGTCGGGACAGGGGACCACGAGCAGTACTTC.

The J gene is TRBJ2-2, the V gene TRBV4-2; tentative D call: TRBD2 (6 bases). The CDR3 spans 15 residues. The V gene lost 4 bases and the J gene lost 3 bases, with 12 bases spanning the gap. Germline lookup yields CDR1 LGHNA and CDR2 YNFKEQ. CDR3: CASSREVLDTGELFF. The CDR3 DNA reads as TGTGCCAGCAGCCGGGAGGTGTTAGACACCGGGGAGCTGTTTTTT.

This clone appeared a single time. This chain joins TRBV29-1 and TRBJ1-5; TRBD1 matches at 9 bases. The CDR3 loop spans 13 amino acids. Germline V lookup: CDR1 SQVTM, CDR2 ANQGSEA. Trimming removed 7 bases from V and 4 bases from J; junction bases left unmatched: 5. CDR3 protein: CSAGTGRNQPQHF. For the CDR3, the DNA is TGCAGCGCTGGGACAGGGAGGAATCAGCCCCAGCATTTT.

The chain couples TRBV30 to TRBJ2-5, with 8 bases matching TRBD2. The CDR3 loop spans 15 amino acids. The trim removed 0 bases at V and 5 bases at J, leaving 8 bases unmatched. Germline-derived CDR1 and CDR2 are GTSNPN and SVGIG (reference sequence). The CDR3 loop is CAWSVSPTSGETQYF. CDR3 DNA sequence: TGTGCCTGGAGTGTGAGTCCAACTAGCGGTGAGACCCAGTACTTC.

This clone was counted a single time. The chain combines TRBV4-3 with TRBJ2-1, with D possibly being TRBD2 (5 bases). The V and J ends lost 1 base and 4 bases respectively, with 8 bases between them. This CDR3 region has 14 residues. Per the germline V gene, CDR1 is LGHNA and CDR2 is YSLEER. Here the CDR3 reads CASSQGTGYNEQFF. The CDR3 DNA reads TGCGCCAGCAGCCAAGGGACTGGGTACAATGAGCAGTTCTTC.

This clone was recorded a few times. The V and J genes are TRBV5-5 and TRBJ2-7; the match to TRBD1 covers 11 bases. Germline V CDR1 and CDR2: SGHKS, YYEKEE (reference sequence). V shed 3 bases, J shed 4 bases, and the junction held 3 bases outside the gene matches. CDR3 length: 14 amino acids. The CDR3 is CASSWGQGGYEQYF. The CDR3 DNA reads TGTGCCAGCAGCTGGGGACAGGGGGGGTACGAGCAGTACTTC.

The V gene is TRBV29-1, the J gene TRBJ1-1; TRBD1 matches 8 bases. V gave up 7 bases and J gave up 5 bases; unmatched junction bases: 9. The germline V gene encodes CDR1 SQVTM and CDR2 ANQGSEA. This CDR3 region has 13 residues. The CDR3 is CSAVQGGMTEAFF. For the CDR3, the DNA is TGCAGCGCTGTACAGGGGGGGATGACTGAAGCTTTCTTT. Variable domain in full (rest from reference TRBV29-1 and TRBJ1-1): SAVISQKPSRDICQRGTSLTIQCQVDSQVTMMFWYRQQPGQSLTLIATANQGSEATYESGFVIDKFPISRPNLTFSTLTVSNMSPEDSSIYLCSAVQGGMTEAFFGQGTRLTVV.

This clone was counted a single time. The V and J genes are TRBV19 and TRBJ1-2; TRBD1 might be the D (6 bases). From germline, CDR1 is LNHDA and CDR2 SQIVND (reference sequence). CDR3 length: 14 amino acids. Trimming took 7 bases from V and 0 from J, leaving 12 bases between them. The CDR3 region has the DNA TGTGCCAGTACTCCTGACAGGACTAACTATGGCTACACCTTC. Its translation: CASTPDRTNYGYTF.

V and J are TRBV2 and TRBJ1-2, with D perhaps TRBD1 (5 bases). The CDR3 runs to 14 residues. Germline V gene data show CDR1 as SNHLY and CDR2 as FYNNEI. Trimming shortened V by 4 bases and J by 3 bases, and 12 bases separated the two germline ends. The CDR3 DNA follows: TGTGCCAGCAGTGTGGGCACGGGGGACTATGGCTACACCTTC. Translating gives CASSVGTGDYGYTF. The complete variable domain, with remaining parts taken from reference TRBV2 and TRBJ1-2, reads EPEVTQTPSHQVTQMGQEVILRCVPISNHLYFYWYRQILGQKVEFLVSFYNNEISEKSEIFDDQFSVERPDGSNFTLKIRSTKLEDSAMYFCASSVGTGDYGYTFGSGTRLTVV.

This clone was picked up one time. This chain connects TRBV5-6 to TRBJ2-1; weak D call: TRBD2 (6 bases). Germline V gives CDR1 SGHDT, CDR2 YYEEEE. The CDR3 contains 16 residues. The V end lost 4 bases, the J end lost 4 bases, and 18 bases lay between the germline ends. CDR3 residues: CASSAKTFRGYNEQFF. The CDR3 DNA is TGTGCCAGCAGCGCGAAGACGTTTCGGGGGTACAATGAGCAGTTCTTC.